Listed here is a single TCR beta chain. These data belong to a study of blood T cell repertoires in COVID-19. Study overall: The study drew acute and convalescent COVID-19 samples from the United States, Italy and Spain. In each case, the material was cDNA or gDNA derived from T cells, B-cell-depleted T cells, or PBMCs.

As processed by the authors: Nucleated cell number was recorded as an estimate derived from reference gene primer amplification. Method: immunoSEQ multiplex PCR; TCRdb's copy keeps in-frame clones and lacks some. The V and J calls and clone size come from that table; D and trimming were worked out from the DNA. The table has 150,000 to 200,000 clones, 85% seen once; the top ten hold less than 3.5%. Germline CDR1 and CDR2: LNHDA and SQIVND (reference sequence). V lost 6 bases and J 4 bases, leaving 10 bases between the germline ends. The CDR3 is made up of 13 amino acids. The TCR comes from a human donor with acute or convalescent COVID-19. The donor label of this sample is uncertain. The sequencing input was peripheral blood. This chain connects TRBV19 to TRBJ1-3; D remains unclear. As DNA, the CDR3 is TGTGCCAGTAGGAGCTTAGCCGGAAACACCATATATTTT. Its translation is CASRSLAGNTIYF.